This TCR beta chain was captured in a study of glioma-infiltrating T cells. In germline, CDR1 is SGHTA, CDR2 FQGNSA. Between the trimmed V and J ends, which lost 3 bases and 1 base, there was a span of 6 bases. The CDR3 has 13 amino acids. The iRepertoire nested amplicon-rescue multiplex PCR amplified TCR alpha and beta CDR3s from RNA. Tissue mRNA or PBMC total RNA, about 90-400 ng, went into one-step reverse transcription and amplification. One entry per CDR3 protein, called by TCRdb with MiXCR from the multiplex PCR reads. The profile shows around 350,000 distinct CDR3 sequences, approximately 42% of them singletons. Study-wide findings and caveats: Only very few CDR3 sequences appeared in both tissue and blood. A blood CDR3 motif signature was depleted in highly divergent patients.

In the case of this clonotype: Its matching antigen is unknown.

This rearrangement joins TRBV7-2 to TRBJ1-1; D remains unclear. The receptor's source is a human donor with low-grade glioma or glioblastoma, undergoing nonglioma brain surgery, or in good health (not recorded which). Material: glioma tissue, nonneoplastic brain tissue, or PBMCs (not recorded which). The CDR3: CASSFDGNTEAFF. CDR3 coding DNA: TGTGCCAGCAGCTTCGACGGGAACACTGAAGCTTTCTTT.